This TCR beta chain was identified during a study of early T cells in non-severe SARS-CoV-2 infection. At the level of the study: Sequencing used unsorted whole-blood bulk RNA, so chains lack pairing.

This clonotype came up many times. The antigen is not known. Trimming cost V 3 bases and J 2 bases, with 4 bases left between them. Per germline, CDR1 ENHRY and CDR2 SYGVKD. CDR3 size: 12 residues. Attachment of unique molecular identifiers was made to individual cDNA molecules. TCRdb re-derived calls from the 5' RACE reads in MiXCR, one entry per CDR3 protein. Among about 48,000 distinct CDR3 sequences, 5.6% were seen once, and the ten largest hold 4.5%. General study results and limits: Clonotype matching in VDJdb favored anti-spike CD8 responses and did not capture private and CD4 specificities.

Sequenced input: whole blood. The chain links TRBV10-3 to TRBJ1-2; D ambiguous. The sequence was collected from an adult who was a healthcare worker with PCR-confirmed SARS-CoV-2 infection or an uninfected control (not recorded which). The CDR3 region is CAISDGNYGYTF. In DNA, the CDR3 is TGTGCCATCAGTGACGGAAACTATGGCTACACCTTC.